Listed here are 9 T cell receptor beta chains from one sample, sequenced in a study of monozygotic twins with inflammatory bowel disease. TCRdb reprocessed the 5' RACE reads and keeps a single row for each CDR3 protein, giving no DNA. In all, the sample yields approximately 140,000 distinct CDR3 sequences. Specimen: blood. The receptors derive from a human donor with ulcerative colitis or Crohn's disease, or a healthy co-twin of an affected twin (not recorded which).

V and J are TRBV9 and TRBJ2-7. There are 15 residues in the CDR3. Germline V gene sequence: CDR1 SGDLS, CDR2 YYNGEE. The CDR3 sequence is CASSVGWGSSYEQYF.

V and J are TRBV18 and TRBJ2-7; TCRdb designates TRBD1, a call that cannot be tested without DNA. The germline V gene encodes CDR1 KGHSH and CDR2 LQKENI. This CDR3 is built from 15 residues. CDR3 sequence reads: CASSPPGQGYYEQYF.

The V gene is TRBV6-1, the J gene TRBJ1-6; the D gene TCRdb calls, TRBD1, cannot be checked with no DNA. The germline gives CDR1 MNHNS, CDR2 SASEGT. CDR3 length: 15 residues. CDR3 sequence reads: CASSPGGGINSPLHF.

The chain is built from TRBV6-1 and TRBJ2-3; the TCRdb D gene call, TRBD1, has no DNA to confirm it. Germline CDR1 MNHNS, CDR2 SASEGT. CDR3 length: 15 residues. The CDR3 sequence: CASPAPGQGPDTQYF.

The chain couples TRBV5-1 to TRBJ1-4; TCRdb calls TRBD1, which cannot be checked without DNA. CDR3 length equals 14 residues. Looked up from germline, CDR1 is SGHRS and CDR2 is YFSETQ. CDR3 in amino acids: CASSSGESGEKLFF.

The chain has TRBV4-1 and TRBJ2-3. The CDR3 is made up of 13 amino acids. Germline V gives CDR1 MGHRA, CDR2 YSYEKL. CDR3 sequence: CASSQAGTDTQYF.

V usage is TRBV27 and J usage is TRBJ2-2. Germline loops: CDR1 MNHEY, CDR2 SMNVEV (reference sequence). CDR3 length equals 14 residues. The CDR3 reads CASSGSFGAGELFF.

The chain links TRBV9 to TRBJ2-3; the TCRdb D gene call, TRBD2, has no DNA to confirm it. From germline, CDR1 is SGDLS and CDR2 YYNGEE. The CDR3 spans 18 residues. CDR3 region: CASSVATASGGATDTQYF. Full variable domain (rest looked up from reference TRBV9 and TRBJ2-3): DSGVTQTPKHLITATGQRVTLRCSPRSGDLSVYWYQQSLDQGLQFLIQYYNGEERAKGNILERFSAQQFPDLHSELNLSSLELGDSALYFCASSVATASGGATDTQYFGPGTRLTVL.

The rearrangement links TRBV18 to TRBJ2-5; TCRdb returns TRBD2, unconfirmable since there is no DNA. CDR1 KGHSH and CDR2 LQKENI come from the germline V gene. This CDR3 has 13 amino acids. CDR3 residues: CASSSLDLETQYF.